This T cell receptor beta chain is from a study of shared clonotypes between healthy human individuals. Overall study: CD4 naive and memory got three plates each, CD8 naive two, CD8 memory one.

About this clone itself: Its target is not known.

Study-wide results and limits: Rarefaction exposed incomplete sorted-subset sequencing despite large depth.

The run depth of the assay was deep. Some clones are missing from TCRdb's copy, which holds only in-frame ones; the method was immunoSEQ multiplex PCR. The data show about 1.4 million clones, roughly 96% seen once. CDR1 and CDR2 (germline): WSHSY, SAAADI. There are 15 residues in the CDR3. V dropped 4 bases and J dropped 7 bases, with 17 bases sitting between them. The TCR originated in a man in his thirties or forties in good health. Sequenced material: naive CD4+ T cells sorted from blood. Subset meaning: CD45RA+ positively selected. V and J are TRBV10-2 and TRBJ2-1, with D maybe TRBD2 (6 bases). This chain's CDR3 is CASSAEGMGSNEQFF. The DNA of the CDR3 is TGCGCCAGCAGTGCGGAGGGGATGGGGAGTAATGAGCAGTTCTTC.